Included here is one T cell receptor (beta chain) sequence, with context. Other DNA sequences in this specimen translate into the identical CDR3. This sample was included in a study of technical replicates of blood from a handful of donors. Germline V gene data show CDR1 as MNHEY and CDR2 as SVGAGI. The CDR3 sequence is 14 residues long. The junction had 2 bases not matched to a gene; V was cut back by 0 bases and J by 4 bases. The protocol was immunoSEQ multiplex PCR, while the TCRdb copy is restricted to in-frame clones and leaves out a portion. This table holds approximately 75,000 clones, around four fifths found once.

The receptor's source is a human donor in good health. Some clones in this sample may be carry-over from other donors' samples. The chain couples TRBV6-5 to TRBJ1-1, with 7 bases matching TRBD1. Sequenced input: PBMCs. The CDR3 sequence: CASSYSAGGTEAFF. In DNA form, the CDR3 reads TGTGCCAGCAGTTACTCGGCAGGGGGCACTGAAGCTTTCTTT.